This entry lists 25 T cell receptor beta chains sequenced from one sample in a study of T-cell memory formation after mild COVID-19. TCRdb itself ran the 5' RACE reads through MiXCR, one entry per CDR3 protein. The table lists fewer than 650,000 distinct CDR3 sequences, less than 25% of them singletons. Sequencing was carried out using PBMCs or a T cell subset sorted from them (not recorded which). These receptors all stem from an adult woman who had mild COVID-19 (a few samples of this study predate the infection). Cell type and time point are not known.

With respect to this clonotype: One end of the junction fails to match germline, which may point to a read error. The chain employs TRBV12-3 or TRBV12-4 and TRBJ2-3; perhaps TRBD1 as D (5 bases). There are 13 residues in the CDR3. CDR3 bases: TGTGCCAGCAGTTTTTCCATGACAGATACGAAGTATTTT. It encodes CASSFSMTDTKYF.

In its sample, this clonotype was seen once. The chain joins TRBV24-1 to TRBJ1-2, with 8 bases fitting TRBD1. This CDR3 region has 15 residues. Losses at the gene ends were 4 bases for V and 3 bases for J; bases not matched to a gene: 6. Germline V lookup: CDR1 KGHDR, CDR2 SFDVKD. CDR3 protein: CATSDYAGGDYGYTF. In nucleotides, the CDR3 is TGTGCCACCAGTGACTATGCAGGGGGCGACTATGGCTACACCTTC.

The gene calls are TRBV20-1 and TRBJ2-3; 7 nucleotides match TRBD2. The CDR3 is made up of 14 amino acids. Per germline, CDR1 DFQATT and CDR2 SNEGSKA (reference sequence). V dropped 5 bases and J dropped 6; count of bases not matched to a gene: 11. The CDR3 DNA reads as TGCAGTGCTCAGCGGGCGGGAGCTCTGGATACGCAGTATTTT. It yields the protein CSAQRAGALDTQYF.

This clonotype was seen only a few times. The rearrangement links TRBV10-3 to TRBJ2-2; 9 nucleotides match TRBD1. Germline values: CDR1 ENHRY, CDR2 SYGVKD. The CDR3 runs to 16 residues. Germline trimming cut 11 bases from V and 3 bases from J; bases unmatched to any gene: 13. CDR3 bases: TGTGCCTCTGGGACAGGGTCGGGTCCCGACACCGGGGAGCTGTTTTTT. Encoded protein: CASGTGSGPDTGELFF.

This chain uses TRBV5-1 with TRBJ1-1, with D uncertain. Trimming shortened V by 7 bases and J by 0 bases, and 10 bases separated the two germline ends. The CDR3 runs 13 residues. The germline CDR1 and CDR2 sequences are SGHRS and YFSETQ. The CDR3: CASSEGMNTEAFF. CDR3 sequence (DNA): TGCGCCAGCTCGGAGGGAATGAACACTGAAGCTTTCTTT.

This clonotype was picked up a small number of times. CDR3 coding DNA: TGCGCCAGCAGCTTGGAGGATAACTATGGCTACACCTTC. Translated, it gives CASSLEDNYGYTF. The chain employs TRBV5-1 and TRBJ1-2; unclear D gene. From germline, CDR1 is SGHRS and CDR2 YFSETQ. CDR3 length: 13 residues. Trimming removed 0 bases from V and 1 base from J, with 4 bases in between.

This sequence joins TRBV18 and TRBJ2-6, with no clear D. From germline, CDR1 is KGHSH and CDR2 LQKENI. V lost 1 base, J lost 0 bases, and 4 bases lay in between. This CDR3 comprises 15 residues. In DNA form, the CDR3 reads TGTGCCAGCTCACCACAAGCCTCTGGGGCCAACGTCCTGACTTTC. It yields the protein CASSPQASGANVLTF.

This clonotype has a handful of counts. The chain uses TRBV7-9 and TRBJ2-1; D is unresolved. The V and J ends lost 5 bases and 7 bases respectively, with 12 bases between them. The germline gives CDR1 SEHNR, CDR2 FQNEAQ (reference sequence). The CDR3 sequence is 13 residues long. The CDR3 sequence is CASSHRSLNEQFF. The CDR3 region has the DNA TGTGCCAGCAGCCACCGATCCTTGAATGAGCAGTTCTTC. Filled out from reference TRBV7-9 and TRBJ2-1, the complete variable domain reads DTGVSQNPRHKITKRGQNVTFRCDPISEHNRLYWYRQTLGQGPEFLTYFQNEAQLEKSRLLSDRFSAERPKGSFSTLEIQRTEQGDSAMYLCASSHRSLNEQFFGPGTRLTVL.

In this sample, this clonotype turned up a few times. The rearrangement links TRBV18 to TRBJ2-7; 8 bases agree with TRBD1. Unmatched junction bases numbered 10, after V lost 6 bases and J lost 6 bases. The CDR3 totals 14 residues. Germline lookup yields CDR1 KGHSH and CDR2 LQKENI. This CDR3 reads CASSPDRGAGEQYF. The CDR3 coding sequence is TGTGCCAGCTCGCCCGACAGGGGAGCTGGCGAGCAGTACTTC.

This clonotype was found a few times. The V gene is TRBV5-1, the J gene TRBJ1-6; the D gene is possibly TRBD1 (5 bases). The CDR3 is 13 amino acids. Germline V gene data show CDR1 as SGHRS and CDR2 as YFSETQ. The ends were cut back, 4 bases at V and 8 bases at J, with 10 bases in the middle. CDR3 nucleotide sequence: TGCGCCAGCAGCGAGGGGCCGGATTCACCCCTCCACTTT. Amino acids: CASSEGPDSPLHF.

The chain joins TRBV27 to TRBJ2-1; 8 bases agree with TRBD1. The CDR3 sequence is 12 residues long. Germline V gene sequence: CDR1 MNHEY, CDR2 SMNVEV (reference sequence). J gave up 8 bases and V 9 bases, and 6 bases lay outside the gene matches. CDR3 in amino acids: CASTDRVDEQFF. CDR3 nucleotide sequence: TGTGCCAGTACGGACAGGGTCGATGAGCAGTTCTTC.

The table lists this clonotype with a few counts. The rearrangement links TRBV7-7 to TRBJ2-2; D assignment may be TRBD1 or TRBD2 (5 bases each). V lost 2 bases and J 3 bases, leaving 7 bases between the germline ends. In germline, CDR1 is SSHAT, CDR2 FNYEAQ (reference sequence). The CDR3 length is 14 residues. This chain's CDR3 is CASSLLGDTGELFF. CDR3 in DNA: TGTGCCAGCAGCTTACTGGGGGACACCGGGGAGCTGTTTTTT.

There are a few counts of this clonotype. The gene calls are TRBV24-1 and TRBJ2-1; the match to TRBD2 covers 8 bases. Germline trimming cut 9 bases from V and 6 bases from J; bases unmatched to any gene: 18. Germline CDR1 reads KGHDR; CDR2 reads SFDVKD. This CDR3 has 17 residues. The CDR3 sequence is CATGGLPKAGAFNEQFF. DNA of the CDR3: TGTGCCACCGGGGGGCTGCCTAAAGCGGGAGCGTTCAATGAGCAGTTCTTC.

This clonotype has just a few counts. The chain links TRBV12-3 or TRBV12-4 to TRBJ1-6, with unresolved D. CDR3 size: 13 residues. Trimming cost V 5 bases and J 10 bases, with 12 bases left between them. This CDR3 is CASSPTTQSPLHF. DNA of the CDR3: TGTGCCAGCAGTCCGACCACACAATCACCCCTCCACTTT.

CDR3 in amino acids: CSAGTGIYEQYF. CDR3 nucleotides: TGCAGCGCAGGGACAGGGATTTACGAGCAGTACTTC. The chain is built from TRBV29-1 and TRBJ2-7, with 9 bases identical to TRBD1. V dropped 7 bases and J dropped 4; count of bases not matched to a gene: 5. CDR3 length: 12 residues. The germline V gene encodes CDR1 SQVTM and CDR2 ANQGSEA.

This clonotype was counted a few times. The chain recombines TRBV3-1 with TRBJ2-4, with D possibly being TRBD2 (5 bases). V was clipped by 0 bases and J by 6 bases, with 12 bases between them. Germline V gene sequence: CDR1 LGHDT, CDR2 YNNKEL (reference sequence). The CDR3 has 15 residues. As DNA, the CDR3 is TGTGCCAGCAGCCAAGATCGCGGGCCAAGAAACATTCAGTACTTC. Residues: CASSQDRGPRNIQYF.

This clonotype was seen more than once but under ten times. V usage is TRBV30 and J usage is TRBJ2-1, with TRBD2 matching 10 bases. Trimming took 5 bases from V and 3 from J; bases not matched to a gene: 4. This CDR3 contains 14 residues. The germline gives CDR1 GTSNPN, CDR2 SVGIG (reference sequence). In DNA, the CDR3 is TGTGCCTGGGCTAGCGGGGGAGGCTACAATGAGCAGTTCTTC. This encodes CAWASGGGYNEQFF.

There are a few counts of this clonotype. J is TRBJ2-1 and V is TRBV20-1; 9 bases fit TRBD2. This CDR3 region has 17 residues. The germline V gene has CDR1 DFQATT and CDR2 SNEGSKA (reference sequence). The ends lost 3 bases at V and 0 bases at J; junction bases unmatched: 9. This CDR3 reads CSARVPGLAPSYNEQFF. As DNA, the CDR3 is TGCAGTGCTAGGGTTCCCGGACTAGCGCCCTCCTACAATGAGCAGTTCTTC.

In this sample, this clonotype turned up a few times. The CDR3 spells CASSLNAFTGGDEQYF. The CDR3 region has the DNA TGCGCCAGCAGCTTGAACGCCTTCACTGGGGGTGACGAGCAGTACTTC. V is TRBV5-1 and J is TRBJ2-7; D is tentatively TRBD1 or TRBD2 (5 bases each). V shed 1 base and J shed 5 bases, with 19 bases lying between them. CDR1 SGHRS and CDR2 YFSETQ come from the germline V gene. CDR3 length: 16 residues. Based on the CDR3 plus reference TRBV5-1 and TRBJ2-7, the full variable domain is KAGVTQTPRYLIKTRGQQVTLSCSPISGHRSVSWYQQTPGQGLQFLFEYFSETQRNKGNFPGRFSGRQFSNSRSEMNVSTLELGDSALYLCASSLNAFTGGDEQYFGPGTRLTVT.

This clonotype was observed a few times. The chain joins TRBV7-2 to TRBJ2-7, with a weak D call TRBD2 (6 bases). Germline V gene sequence: CDR1 SGHTA, CDR2 FQGNSA. This CDR3 has 15 residues. The V end was cut by 6 bases, the J end by 5 bases, with 20 bases between. Here the CDR3 DNA reads TGTGCCAGCAGTATGGATCCGGGGAGGAGACACGAGCAGTACTTC. This gives the protein CASSMDPGRRHEQYF.

The chain couples TRBV5-1 to TRBJ1-1, with D unresolved. The CDR3 covers 16 residues. Deletions cut 1 base from V and 3 bases from J, with 16 bases between. Germline V gives CDR1 SGHRS, CDR2 YFSETQ. The chain's CDR3 is CASSLRASEVDTEAFF. The CDR3 DNA sequence: TGCGCCAGCAGCTTGAGGGCCTCGGAGGTTGACACTGAAGCTTTCTTT.

This chain joins TRBV7-2 and TRBJ2-3, with TRBD1 identical over 8 bases. Germline CDR1 and CDR2: SGHTA and FQGNSA. The CDR3 sequence is 16 residues long. Trimming removed 4 bases from V and 6 bases from J; junction bases left unmatched: 12. CDR3 region: CASSSPAGGVSDTQYF. The CDR3 DNA sequence: TGTGCCAGCAGCTCCCCAGCAGGGGGCGTATCGGATACGCAGTATTTT.

This clonotype appeared many times. The chain carries TRBV20-1 and TRBJ2-7; tentative D call: TRBD1 (6 bases). The length of the CDR3 is 11 residues. From germline, CDR1 is DFQATT and CDR2 SNEGSKA (reference sequence). Trimming removed 5 bases at V and 2 bases at J, with 7 bases between. The CDR3 sequence: CSAHRAYEQYF. The CDR3 bases are TGCAGTGCTCACAGGGCCTACGAGCAGTACTTC.

This chain links TRBV5-5 with TRBJ2-7; unclear D gene. Deletions cut 4 bases from V and 7 bases from J, with 12 bases between. The CDR3 is 12 residues long. CDR1 is SGHKS and CDR2 is YYEKEE in the germline V gene (reference sequence). DNA of the CDR3: TGTGCCAGCAGCCTCGGAAAAGGGGAGCAGTACTTC. It is translated as CASSLGKGEQYF.

This clonotype has ten or more counts. The rearrangement links TRBV7-3 to TRBJ2-1; D tentatively fits TRBD1 or TRBD2 (6 bases each). V shed 1 base and J shed 6 bases, with 10 bases lying between them. This CDR3 spans 14 amino acids. Germline loops: CDR1 SGHTA, CDR2 FQGTGA. The CDR3 protein is CASSLNGGGNEQFF. The CDR3 DNA reads TGTGCCAGCAGCTTAAATGGAGGGGGCAATGAGCAGTTCTTC.